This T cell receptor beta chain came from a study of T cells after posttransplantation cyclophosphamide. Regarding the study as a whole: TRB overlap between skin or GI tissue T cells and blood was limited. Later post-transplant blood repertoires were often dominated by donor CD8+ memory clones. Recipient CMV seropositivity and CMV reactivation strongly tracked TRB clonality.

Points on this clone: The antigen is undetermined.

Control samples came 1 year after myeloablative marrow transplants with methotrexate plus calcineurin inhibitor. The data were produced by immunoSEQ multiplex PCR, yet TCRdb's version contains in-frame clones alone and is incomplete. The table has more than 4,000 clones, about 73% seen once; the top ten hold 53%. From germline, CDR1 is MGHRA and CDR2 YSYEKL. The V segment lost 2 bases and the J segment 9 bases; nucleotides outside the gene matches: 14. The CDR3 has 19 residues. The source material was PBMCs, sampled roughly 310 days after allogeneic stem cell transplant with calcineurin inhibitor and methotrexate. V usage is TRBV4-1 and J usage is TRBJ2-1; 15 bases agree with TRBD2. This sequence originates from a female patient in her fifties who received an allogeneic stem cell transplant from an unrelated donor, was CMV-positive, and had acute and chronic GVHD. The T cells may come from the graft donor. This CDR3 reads CASSQSGLAGGAGSVEQFF. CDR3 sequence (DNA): TGCGCCAGCAGCCAATCTGGACTAGCGGGAGGGGCGGGCTCCGTTGAGCAGTTCTTC.